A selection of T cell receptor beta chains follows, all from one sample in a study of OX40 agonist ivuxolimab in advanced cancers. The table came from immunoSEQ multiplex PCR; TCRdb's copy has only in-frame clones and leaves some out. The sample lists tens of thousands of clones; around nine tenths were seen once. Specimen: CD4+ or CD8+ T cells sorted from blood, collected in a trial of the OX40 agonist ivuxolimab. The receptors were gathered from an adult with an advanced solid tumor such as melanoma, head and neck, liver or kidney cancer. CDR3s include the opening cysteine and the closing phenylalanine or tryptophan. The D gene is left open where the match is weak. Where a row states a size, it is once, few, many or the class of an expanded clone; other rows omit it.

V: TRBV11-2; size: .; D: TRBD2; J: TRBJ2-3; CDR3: CASSFQGLAGGGDTQYF; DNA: TGTGCCAGCAGCTTCCAGGGACTAGCGGGAGGCGGGGATACGCAGTATTTT
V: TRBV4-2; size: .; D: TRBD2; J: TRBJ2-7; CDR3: CASSQDASGTSYEQYF; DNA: TGTGCCAGCAGCCAAGACGCTAGCGGGACCTCCTACGAGCAGTACTTC
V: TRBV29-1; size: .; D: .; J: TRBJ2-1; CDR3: CSGARDVYNEQFF; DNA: TGCAGCGGTGCGAGGGACGTGTACAATGAGCAGTTCTTC
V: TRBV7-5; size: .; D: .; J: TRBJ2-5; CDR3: CVRSLSASGQETQYF; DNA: TGTGTCAGAAGCTTAAGCGCTAGCGGACAAGAGACCCAGTACTTC
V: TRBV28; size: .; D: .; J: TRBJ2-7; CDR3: CASSLGFHYEQYF; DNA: TGTGCCAGCAGTTTGGGCTTCCACTACGAGCAGTACTTC
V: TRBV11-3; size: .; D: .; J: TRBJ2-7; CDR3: CASSLRKGFYEQYF; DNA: TGTGCCAGCAGCCTTCGAAAGGGGTTCTACGAGCAGTACTTC
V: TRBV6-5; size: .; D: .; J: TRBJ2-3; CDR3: CASSYSRGNTDTQYF; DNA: TGTGCCAGCAGTTACTCGAGAGGAAACACAGATACGCAGTATTTT
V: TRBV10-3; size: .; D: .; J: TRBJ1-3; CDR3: CAITGNPGNTIYF; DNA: TGTGCCATCACCGGGAACCCTGGAAACACCATATATTTT
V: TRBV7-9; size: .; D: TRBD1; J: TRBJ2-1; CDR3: CASSPGQEVSYNEQFF; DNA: TGTGCCAGCAGCCCGGGACAGGAAGTTTCGTACAATGAGCAGTTCTTC
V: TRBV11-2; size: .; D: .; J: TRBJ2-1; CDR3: CASSLPSLYEQFF; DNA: TGTGCCAGCAGCTTACCCTCTCTTTATGAGCAGTTCTTC
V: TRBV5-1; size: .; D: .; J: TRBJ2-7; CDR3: CASSPEGGEQYF; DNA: TGCGCCAGCAGCCCCGAGGGGGGGGAGCAGTACTTC
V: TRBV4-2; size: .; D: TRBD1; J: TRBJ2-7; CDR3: CASSGTGGGYEQYF; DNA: TGTGCCAGCTCCGGGACAGGGGGCGGTTACGAGCAGTACTTC
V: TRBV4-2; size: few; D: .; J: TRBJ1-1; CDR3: CASSQEVRGVNTEAFF; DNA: TGTGCCAGCAGCCAAGAGGTAAGGGGGGTGAACACTGAAGCTTTCTTT
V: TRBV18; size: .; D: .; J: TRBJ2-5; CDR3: CASSPPGGLQETQYF; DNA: TGTGCCAGCTCACCACCAGGGGGATTGCAAGAGACCCAGTACTTC
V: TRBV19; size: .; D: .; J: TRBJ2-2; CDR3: CASSILRNTGELFF; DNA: TGTGCCAGTAGTATTCTGAGGAACACCGGGGAGCTGTTTTTT
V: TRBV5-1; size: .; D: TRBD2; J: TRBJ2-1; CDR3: CASSLGASGISSYNEQFF; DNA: TGCGCCAGCAGCTTGGGAGCTAGCGGGATCAGCTCCTACAATGAGCAGTTCTTC
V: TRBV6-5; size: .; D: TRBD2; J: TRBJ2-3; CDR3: CASRKAGYTDTQYF; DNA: TGTGCCAGCAGGAAAGCGGGATACACAGATACGCAGTATTTT
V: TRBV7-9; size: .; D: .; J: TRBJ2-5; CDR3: CASSLRSGRSLETQYF; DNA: TGTGCCAGCAGCTTAAGGTCAGGGAGAAGCTTGGAGACCCAGTACTTC
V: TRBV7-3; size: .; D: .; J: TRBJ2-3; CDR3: CASSLTGPGRGRTDTQYF; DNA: TGTGCCAGCAGCTTAACCGGGCCAGGGCGGGGCCGCACAGATACGCAGTATTTT
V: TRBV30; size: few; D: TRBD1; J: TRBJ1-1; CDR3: CAWSVQGARNTEAFF; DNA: TGTGCCTGGAGTGTCCAGGGGGCAAGGAACACTGAAGCTTTCTTT
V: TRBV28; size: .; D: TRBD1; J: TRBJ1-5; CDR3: CASSFYGQARAWAQHF; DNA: TGTGCCAGCAGTTTCTACGGACAGGCGCGGGCTTGGGCCCAGCATTTT
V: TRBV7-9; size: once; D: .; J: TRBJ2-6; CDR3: CASSLDFSGANVLTF; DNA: TGTGCCAGCAGCTTAGATTTCTCTGGGGCCAACGTCCTGACTTTC
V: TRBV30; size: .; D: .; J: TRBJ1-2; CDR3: CAGGQGYTF; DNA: TGTGCCGGTGGGCAGGGCTACACCTTC
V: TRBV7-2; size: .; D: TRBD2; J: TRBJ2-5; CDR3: CASSLLRGQETQYF; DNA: TGTGCCAGCAGCTTATTGCGGGGGCAAGAGACCCAGTACTTC
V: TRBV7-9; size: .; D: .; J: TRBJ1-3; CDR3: CASSLLTFGQKLNTIYF; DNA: TGTGCCAGCAGCTTATTGACATTTGGACAGAAATTAAACACCATATATTTT
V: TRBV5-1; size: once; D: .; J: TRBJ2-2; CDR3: CASSLEGRNTGELFF; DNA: TGCGCCAGCAGCTTGGAAGGGCGAAACACCGGGGAGCTGTTTTTT
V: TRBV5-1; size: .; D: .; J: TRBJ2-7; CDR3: CASSLAPGDYEQYF; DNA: TGCGCCAGCAGCTTGGCGCCCGGGGACTACGAGCAGTACTTC
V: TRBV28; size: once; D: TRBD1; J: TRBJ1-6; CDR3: CASSYGGQVLNSPLHF; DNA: TGTGCCAGCAGTTATGGGGGACAGGTCTTAAATTCACCCCTCCACTTT
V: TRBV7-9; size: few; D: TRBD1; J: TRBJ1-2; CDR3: CASTLTGNRGSGGYTF; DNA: TGTGCCAGCACCCTAACAGGGAACAGGGGGTCCGGTGGCTACACCTTC
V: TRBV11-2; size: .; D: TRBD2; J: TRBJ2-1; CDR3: CASSLEYGTSQSQFF; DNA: TGTGCCAGCAGCCTCGAATACGGGACTAGCCAGTCACAGTTCTTC
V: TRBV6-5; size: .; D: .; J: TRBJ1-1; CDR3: CASYLNTEAFF; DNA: TGTGCCAGCTACCTGAACACTGAAGCTTTCTTT
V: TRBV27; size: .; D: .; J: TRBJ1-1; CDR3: CASSSSGTEAFF; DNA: TGTGCCAGCAGTTCATCCGGGACAGAAGCTTTCTTT
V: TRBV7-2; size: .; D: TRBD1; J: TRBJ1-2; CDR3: CASSSAGQGYGYTF; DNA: TGTGCCAGCAGCTCCGCGGGACAGGGCTATGGCTACACCTTC
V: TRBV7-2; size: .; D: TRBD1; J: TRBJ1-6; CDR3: CASSSGTGLNSPLHF; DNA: TGTGCCAGCAGCTCCGGGACAGGACTTAATTCACCCCTCCACTTT
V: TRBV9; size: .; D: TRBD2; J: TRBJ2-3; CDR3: CASSRTRAGPTADTQYF; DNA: TGTGCCAGCAGCCGGACCCGAGCGGGGCCCACGGCGGATACGCAGTATTTT
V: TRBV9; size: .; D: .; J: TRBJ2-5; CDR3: CASSVRGFQETQYF; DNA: TGTGCCAGCAGCGTAAGGGGGTTCCAGGAGACCCAGTACTTC
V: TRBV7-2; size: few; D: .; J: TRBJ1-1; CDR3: CASSLAPQGPGTEAFF; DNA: TGTGCCAGCAGCTTAGCCCCCCAGGGGCCGGGAACTGAAGCTTTCTTT
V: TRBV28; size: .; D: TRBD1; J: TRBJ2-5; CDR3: CAAQGQGAGETQYF; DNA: TGTGCCGCCCAGGGACAGGGGGCTGGGGAGACCCAGTACTTC
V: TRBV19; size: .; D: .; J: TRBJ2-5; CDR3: CASEEYETQYF; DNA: TGTGCCAGCGAGGAGTATGAGACCCAGTACTTC
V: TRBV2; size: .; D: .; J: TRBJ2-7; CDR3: CASSEARDSYEQYF; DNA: TGTGCCAGCAGTGAAGCGCGGGATTCCTACGAGCAGTACTTC
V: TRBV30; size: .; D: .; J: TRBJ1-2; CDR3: CAWSARVGANYGYTF; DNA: TGTGCCTGGAGTGCCCGAGTGGGGGCTAACTATGGCTACACCTTC
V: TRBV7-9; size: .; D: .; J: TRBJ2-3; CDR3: CASSLVLVEISPSAQYF; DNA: TGTGCCAGCAGCTTAGTTCTAGTCGAGATATCCCCTTCTGCGCAGTATTTT
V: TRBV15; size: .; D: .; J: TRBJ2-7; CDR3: CATSRDLETYEQYF; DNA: TGTGCCACCAGCAGAGATCTGGAGACCTACGAGCAGTACTTC
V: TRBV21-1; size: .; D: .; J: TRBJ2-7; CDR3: CASSKRTGRGEQYF; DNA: TGTGCCAGCAGCAAAAGGACAGGACGCGGCGAGCAGTACTTC
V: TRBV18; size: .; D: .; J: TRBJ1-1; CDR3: CASSPAKNTEAFF; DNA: TGTGCCAGCTCACCGGCAAAGAACACTGAAGCTTTCTTT
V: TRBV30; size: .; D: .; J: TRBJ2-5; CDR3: CAWSVGQGSYF; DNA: .
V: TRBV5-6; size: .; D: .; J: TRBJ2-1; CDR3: CASSSARGSGDEQFF; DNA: TGTGCCAGCAGCTCTGCGAGAGGGAGTGGGGATGAGCAGTTCTTC
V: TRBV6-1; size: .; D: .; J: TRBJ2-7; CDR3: CASRVGGSSYEQYF; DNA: TGTGCCAGCAGGGTAGGGGGTAGCTCCTACGAGCAGTACTTC
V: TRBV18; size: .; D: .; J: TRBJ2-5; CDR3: CASSQQVGRETQYF; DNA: TGTGCCAGCTCGCAACAGGTCGGCCGGGAGACCCAGTACTTC
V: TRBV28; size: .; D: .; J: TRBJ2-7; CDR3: CASSLPQGGLRAEQYF; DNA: TGTGCCAGCAGTTTACCTCAGGGGGGGCTGAGGGCCGAGCAGTACTTC
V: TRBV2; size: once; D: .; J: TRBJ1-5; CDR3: CASSVARGGQPQHF; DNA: TGTGCCAGCAGTGTGGCCAGGGGCGGTCAGCCCCAGCATTTT